Listed below are T cell receptor beta chains from one sample, sequenced in a study of shared clonotypes between healthy human individuals. The assay was immunoSEQ multiplex PCR, and TCRdb's table has in-frame clones only and misses some. Among roughly 2.5 million clones listed, just over 90% were seen once. Material for sequencing was naive CD4+ T cells sorted from blood. The receptor source for this set is a young man in good health. The CDR3 runs from the conserved cysteine through the conserved F or W. D genes are given only for firm matches. The size of a clone is reported for some rows only, either as once, few or many, or as a class for expanded clones.

>TRBV5-1|.|.|15|TRBJ1-1
CASSPVTLTSTEAFF
TGCGCCAGCAGTCCAGTTACACTAACCTCCACTGAAGCTTTCTTT
>TRBV15|.|TRBD1|15|TRBJ2-5
CATSRSRTGEETQYF
TGTGCCACCAGCAGAAGCCGAACAGGGGAGGAGACCCAGTACTTC
>TRBV7-9|.|.|16|TRBJ2-7
CASSPAGTQHSYEQYF
TGTGCCAGCAGCCCAGCTGGGACACAGCACTCCTACGAGCAGTACTTC
>TRBV29-1|few|TRBD1|13|TRBJ1-4
CSVPGTGSEKLFF
TGCAGCGTTCCCGGGACAGGTTCTGAAAAACTGTTTTTT
>TRBV5-1|.|TRBD1|16|TRBJ2-7
CASSLPGQGVLYEQYF
TGCGCCAGCAGCCTCCCCGGACAGGGGGTCTTATACGAGCAGTACTTC
>TRBV7-2|once|.|14|TRBJ2-6
CASSGGAGANVLTF
TGTGCCAGCAGTGGAGGAGCTGGGGCCAACGTCCTGACTTTC
>TRBV10-3|.|.|14|TRBJ1-1
CATTGTSMNTEAFF
TGTGCCACGACCGGGACCTCGATGAACACTGAAGCTTTCTTT
>TRBV27|.|.|13|TRBJ1-4
CASSFQGREKLFF
TGTGCCAGCAGTTTCCAAGGACGTGAAAAACTGTTTTTT
>TRBV4-3|.|.|13|TRBJ1-5
CASSQDRRGPQHF
TGCGCCAGCAGCCAAGATCGTCGTGGGCCCCAGCATTTT
>TRBV7-7|once|TRBD1|14|TRBJ2-5
CASSPDRGQETQYF
TGTGCTAGCAGCCCTGACAGGGGCCAAGAGACCCAGTACTTC
>TRBV19|.|TRBD1|15|TRBJ2-7
CASSTDRGPYYEQYF
TGTGCCAGTAGTACCGACAGGGGGCCATACTACGAGCAGTACTTC
>TRBV10-3|few|TRBD1|14|TRBJ1-1
CAIRRTGGGTEAFF
TGTGCCATCAGGAGGACAGGGGGAGGCACTGAAGCTTTCTTT
>TRBV4-1|once|.|15|TRBJ1-3
CASSQDREVLNTIYF
TGCGCCAGCAGCCAAGACCGGGAGGTTCTTAACACCATATATTTT
>TRBV6-5|.|.|14|TRBJ1-6
CASSPPGDYSPLHF
TGTGCCAGCAGCCCCCCGGGGGACTATTCACCCCTCCACTTT
>TRBV5-1|.|TRBD2|15|TRBJ2-5
CASSLGASGPETQYF
TGCGCCAGCAGCTTGGGGGCTAGCGGGCCAGAGACCCAGTACTTC
>TRBV15|.|.|18|TRBJ2-7
CATSSRTKGSQSSYEQYF
TGTGCCACCAGCAGTCGCACCAAGGGCAGTCAGAGCTCCTACGAGCAGTACTTC
>TRBV9|.|.|14|TRBJ2-1
CASSVVASPREQFF
TGTGCCAGCAGCGTAGTTGCAAGCCCTCGGGAGCAGTTCTTC
>TRBV5-1|.|.|12|TRBJ1-2
CASSFSGYGYTF
TGCGCCAGCAGCTTCAGTGGGTATGGCTACACCTTC
>TRBV5-1|.|TRBD1|14|TRBJ1-5
CASSSGQPNQPQHF
TGCGCCAGCAGCTCGGGACAGCCAAATCAGCCCCAGCATTTT
>TRBV5-4|.|TRBD2|16|TRBJ2-1
CASSLAGAEISDEQFF
TGTGCCAGCAGCCTAGCGGGGGCGGAGATTAGCGATGAGCAGTTCTTC
>TRBV2|.|.|14|TRBJ1-3
CASSPDPSGNTIYF
TGTGCCAGCAGTCCGGACCCCTCTGGAAACACCATATATTTT
>TRBV5-1|.|TRBD1|14|TRBJ1-1
CASSPDRVGTEAFF
TGCGCCAGCAGCCCGGACAGGGTGGGGACTGAAGCTTTCTTT
>TRBV11-2|once|.|15|TRBJ1-1
CASSFRTGGSTEAFF
TGTGCCAGCAGCTTTCGGACGGGAGGGAGCACTGAAGCTTTCTTT
>TRBV27|few|.|13|TRBJ1-3
CASRGRAGNTIYF
TGTGCCAGCAGGGGACGGGCTGGAAACACCATATATTTT
>TRBV9|once|TRBD1|17|TRBJ2-1
CASSIGQGSWEDNEQFF
TGTGCCAGCAGCATCGGACAGGGTAGTTGGGAGGACAATGAGCAGTTCTTC
>TRBV10-1|few|.|13|TRBJ1-1
CASSESMVAEAFF
TGCGCCAGCAGTGAGTCGATGGTGGCTGAAGCTTTCTTT
>TRBV5-1|once|.|14|TRBJ2-5
CASSLSTLQETQYF
TGCGCCAGCAGCTTGAGTACTCTTCAAGAGACCCAGTACTTC
>TRBV28|.|.|16|TRBJ1-2
CASSPSSLLSNYGYTF
TGTGCCAGCAGTCCCTCATCGCTCCTCTCTAACTATGGCTACACCTTC
>TRBV30|.|.|14|TRBJ1-1
CAWSVTQGYTEAFF
TGTGCCTGGAGTGTGACTCAGGGTTACACTGAAGCTTTCTTT
>TRBV27|.|.|15|TRBJ2-2
CASPGRDTRGGELFF
TGTGCCTCCCCGGGTAGGGACACCCGAGGCGGGGAGCTGTTTTTT
>TRBV10-3|.|.|14|TRBJ2-2
CAISDPRRAGELFF
TGTGCCATCAGTGATCCACGAAGGGCCGGGGAGCTGTTTTTT
>TRBV7-7|.|TRBD2|15|TRBJ2-1
CASSAGLAGSNEQFF
TGTGCTAGCAGCGCGGGACTAGCGGGCTCCAATGAGCAGTTCTTC
>TRBV7-9|.|.|13|TRBJ2-7
CASSPRVSYEQYF
TGTGCCAGCAGCCCCCGGGTCTCCTACGAGCAGTACTTC
>TRBV2|.|.|13|TRBJ2-1
CASSARTAGKQFF
TGTGCCAGCAGTGCCAGGACGGCGGGGAAGCAGTTCTTC
>TRBV7-2|.|TRBD2|17|TRBJ2-7
CASSLVASGRVVDEQYF
TGTGCCAGCAGCTTAGTTGCTAGCGGGAGGGTTGTCGACGAGCAGTACTTC
>TRBV7-2|.|TRBD1|14|TRBJ1-1
CASSLDRGPTEAFF
TGTGCCAGCAGCTTGGACAGGGGGCCCACTGAAGCTTTCTTT
>TRBV5-1|.|TRBD1|15|TRBJ1-5
CASSPGQGGNQPQHF
TGCGCCAGCAGCCCGGGACAGGGAGGGAATCAGCCCCAGCATTTT
>TRBV28|.|.|14|TRBJ2-1
CASRPGASYNEQFF
TGTGCCAGCAGACCCGGAGCCTCCTACAATGAGCAGTTCTTC
>TRBV13|.|.|14|TRBJ2-3
CASSLLSLWDTQYF
TGTGCCAGCAGCTTACTGTCGCTGTGGGATACGCAGTATTTT
>TRBV7-8|.|TRBD1|16|TRBJ1-5
CASSGNRGARNQPQHF
TGTGCCAGCAGCGGAAACAGGGGTGCTCGCAATCAGCCCCAGCATTTT
>TRBV7-8|.|TRBD1|16|TRBJ1-6
CASSLAGGSYNSPLHF
TGTGCCAGCAGCTTGGCAGGGGGCTCCTATAATTCACCCCTCCACTTT
>TRBV7-2|.|.|16|TRBJ1-3
CASSLQGSGSGNTIYF
TGTGCCAGCAGCTTGCAGGGGTCGGGCTCTGGAAACACCATATATTTT
>TRBV28|.|.|15|TRBJ2-3
CATKGGGPSTDTQYF
TGTGCCACCAAGGGGGGTGGGCCTAGCACAGATACGCAGTATTTT
>TRBV5-1|.|TRBD1|16|TRBJ2-3
CASSLITGVVADTQYF
TGCGCCAGCAGTTTGATAACAGGGGTTGTAGCAGATACGCAGTATTTT
>TRBV27|.|.|14|TRBJ2-7
CASSFRDRTYEQYF
TGTGCCAGCAGTTTCCGGGACCGGACCTACGAGCAGTACTTC
>TRBV6-6|.|.|14|TRBJ1-2
CASLGAEGVDGYTF
TGTGCCAGCCTAGGGGCCGAGGGAGTTGATGGCTACACCTTC
>TRBV12-5|.|TRBD2|16|TRBJ2-1
CASGLVTLAEENEQFF
TGTGCTAGTGGTTTGGTCACCCTAGCGGAGGAGAATGAGCAGTTCTTC
>TRBV6-6|.|TRBD1|13|TRBJ2-1
CASRGQGYNEQFF
TGTGCCAGCAGGGGACAGGGTTACAATGAGCAGTTCTTC
>TRBV29-1|.|TRBD2|16|TRBJ2-2
CSVETGLAGDTGELFF
TGCAGCGTTGAAACCGGACTAGCGGGAGACACCGGGGAGCTGTTTTTT
>TRBV23-1|.|.|14|TRBJ1-5
CASSQLRVNQPQHF
TGCGCCAGCAGTCAACTCAGGGTTAATCAGCCCCAGCATTTT
>TRBV4-2|once|TRBD2|20|TRBJ2-1
CASSQVLVVRLAGTYNEQFF
TGTGCCAGCAGCCAAGTCCTGGTTGTGAGACTAGCGGGAACCTACAATGAGCAGTTCTTC
>TRBV2|.|TRBD2|14|TRBJ2-3
CASSLLAGIDTQYF
TGTGCCAGCAGCCTACTAGCGGGGATAGATACGCAGTATTTT
>TRBV30|.|.|15|TRBJ2-3
CAWSVEGTSTDTQYF
TGTGCCTGGAGTGTAGAGGGGACTAGCACAGATACGCAGTATTTT
>TRBV19|once|.|9|TRBJ2-7
CASSQEQYF
TGTGCCAGTAGCCAGGAACAGTACTTC
>TRBV29-1|.|.|12|TRBJ2-1
CSVEGSTNEQFF
TGCAGCGTTGAAGGGAGTACTAATGAGCAGTTCTTC
>TRBV27|once|.|13|TRBJ1-6
CASSSNSNSPLHF
TGTGCCAGCAGTTCTAACAGTAATTCACCCCTCCACTTT
>TRBV2|once|.|14|TRBJ2-5
CASLTAGKGETQYF
TGTGCCAGCCTGACAGCGGGCAAGGGAGAGACCCAGTACTTC
>TRBV7-2|once|TRBD2|13|TRBJ2-1
CASEAGAVSLPFF
TGTGCCAGTGAGGCGGGAGCGGTGTCATTACCTTTCTTC